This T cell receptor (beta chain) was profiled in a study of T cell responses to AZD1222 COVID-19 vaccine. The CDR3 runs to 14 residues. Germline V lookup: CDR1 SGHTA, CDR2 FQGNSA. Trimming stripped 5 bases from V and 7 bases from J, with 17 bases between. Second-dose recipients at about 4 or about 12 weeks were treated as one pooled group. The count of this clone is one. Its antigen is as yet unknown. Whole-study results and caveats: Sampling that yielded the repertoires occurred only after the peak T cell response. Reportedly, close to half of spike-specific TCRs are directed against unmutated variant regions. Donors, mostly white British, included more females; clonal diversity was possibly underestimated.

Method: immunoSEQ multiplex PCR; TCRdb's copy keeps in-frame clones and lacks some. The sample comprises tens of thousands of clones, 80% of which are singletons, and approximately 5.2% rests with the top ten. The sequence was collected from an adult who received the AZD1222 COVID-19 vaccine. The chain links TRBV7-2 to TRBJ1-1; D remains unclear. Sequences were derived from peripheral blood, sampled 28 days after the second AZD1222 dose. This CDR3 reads CASSLKFRVGEAFF. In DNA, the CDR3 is TGTGCCAGCAGCCTGAAATTCCGAGTGGGTGAAGCTTTCTTT. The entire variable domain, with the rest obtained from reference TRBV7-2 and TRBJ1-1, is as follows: GAGVSQSPSNKVTEKGKDVELRCDPISGHTALYWYRQSLGQGLEFLIYFQGNSAPDKSGLPSDRFSAERTGGSVSTLTIQRTQQEDSAVYLCASSLKFRVGEAFFGQGTRLTVV.